This TCR beta chain emerged from a study of memory B cells and T cells in multiple sclerosis. CFSE-dim autoproliferating and CFSE-high non-proliferating T cells from unstimulated culture were sequenced separately. Some 50 million CFSE-labeled PBMCs were cultured around 7 days unstimulated, then replicate wells were pooled. Without exogenous stimuli, approximately 0.5 uM CFSE-labeled PBMCs were cultured serum-free. Regarding this clone: Its antigen is currently unknown.

CDR3 length equals 14 residues. With 5 bases removed from V and 5 bases from J, the gap between germline ends came to 15 bases. The germline V gene has CDR1 SGHAT and CDR2 FQNNGV. Produced via immunoSEQ multiplex PCR; TCRdb's table is partial and in-frame only. This sample has 9,000 to 15,000 clones, with roughly 81% found just once. Points from the study as a whole: Clone-set sizes differed between compartments, so shared clonotype counts needed normalization.

Sample: PBMCs from blood kept in culture. The J gene is TRBJ1-1, the V gene TRBV11-2; D gene unclear. This TCR was sampled from a human donor with multiple sclerosis. The CDR3 is CASSPQTSTTEAFF. The DNA of the CDR3 is TGTGCCAGCAGCCCGCAAACCTCCACTACTGAAGCTTTCTTT.